The T cell receptor (beta chain) under discussion was sequenced for a study of cytomegalovirus exposure and HLA in healthy donors. Study-wide findings and caveats: A later analysis showed TCR association rates differing by HLA locus, peaking at DRB1 and lowest at HLA-C. A few CMV-associated chains were confirmed in vitro to be specific for CMV antigens.

Points on this clone: What it recognizes is unknown.

A multiplex PCR was run with 60 Vbeta primers and 13 Jbeta primers. Only in-frame clones appear in the TCRdb table, and some are missing; sequencing was by immunoSEQ multiplex PCR. The sample lists 200,000 to 250,000 clones, 75% to 85% occurring once. The sequencing input was PBMCs. This clonotype originated in a woman in her fifties or sixties in good health and CMV-seropositive.

In DNA form, the CDR3 reads TGCGCCAGCAGCTTGGGAGTCAGGGGGCAGGAGACCCAGTACTTC. It codes for CASSLGVRGQETQYF. V is TRBV5-1 and J is TRBJ2-5; 8 positions match TRBD1. Trimming cost V 0 bases and J 5 bases; bases outside gene matches: 6. This CDR3 has 15 amino acids. Germline assignment: CDR1 SGHRS and CDR2 YFSETQ.